What follows are 7 T cell receptor beta chains derived from one specimen sequenced in a study of T-cell reconstitution after alpha-beta-depleted transplantation in children. Unique molecular identifiers were incorporated during preparation of the TCRbeta library. TCRdb reprocessed the PCR reads with MiXCR, giving one entry per CDR3 protein. The sample yields about 640,000 distinct CDR3 sequences, about 15% seen once. Here the sequenced sample was PBMCs from the stem cell graft donor, taken from the stem cell graft. The receptors stem from a human donor who donated a stem cell graft to a child with acute myeloid leukemia.

A few counts support this clonotype. The V call is TRBV7-2, the J call TRBJ1-2; D possibly corresponds to TRBD1 (5 bases). The CDR3 is 14 amino acids. Trimming shortened V by 5 bases and J by 5 bases, and 15 bases separated the two germline ends. Germline V gene lookup returns CDR1 SGHTA and CDR2 FQGNSA. CDR3: CASSAGGIDYGYTF. The CDR3 bases are TGTGCCAGCAGCGCTGGGGGTATTGATTATGGCTACACCTTC.

This clonotype has at least ten counts. The chain uses TRBV29-1 and TRBJ2-7; tentatively, D is TRBD2 (5 bases). This CDR3 is built from 12 residues. V was shortened by 4 bases and J by 5 bases, with 12 bases between the two germline ends. Germline loops: CDR1 SQVTM, CDR2 ANQGSEA. Written as DNA, the CDR3 is TGCAGCGTTGGGGCTAGCTTCGACGAGCAGTACTTC. Its protein product is CSVGASFDEQYF.

The chain uses TRBV6-2 or TRBV6-3 and TRBJ2-1; 9 bases map to TRBD2. CDR3 length: 14 amino acids. The V segment lost 6 bases and the J segment 5 bases; nucleotides outside the gene matches: 5. CDR1 is MNHEY and CDR2 is SVGEGT in the germline V gene. In nucleotides, the CDR3 is TGTGCCAGCAGCCTAGCGGGGATCAACAATGAGCAGTTCTTC. It is translated as CASSLAGINNEQFF.

This clonotype occurred many times. The chain joins TRBV6-5 to TRBJ2-5; D might be TRBD1 (5 bases). Germline CDR1 MNHEY, CDR2 SVGAGI. The ends were cut back, 2 bases at V and 2 bases at J, with 12 bases in the middle. This CDR3 is 15 amino acids long. The CDR3 region is CASSYIGAVQETQYF. Here the CDR3 DNA reads TGTGCCAGCAGTTACATAGGGGCAGTTCAAGAGACCCAGTACTTC.

This clonotype turned up a few times. The V and J genes are TRBV18 and TRBJ1-4, with TRBD1 matching over 7 bases. The CDR3 runs 16 residues. Germline V gives CDR1 KGHSH, CDR2 LQKENI. J lost 3 bases, V lost 5 bases, and 9 bases had no gene match. The CDR3 nucleotides read TGTGCCAGCTCATCCCTTCAAACAGGGGCTAATGAAAAACTGTTTTTT. This gives the protein CASSSLQTGANEKLFF.

The rearrangement uses TRBV28 and TRBJ2-5; tentatively, D is TRBD1 (6 bases). This CDR3 spans 17 amino acids. Trimming left V 6 bases short and J 0 bases short, with 20 bases between. Germline CDR1 reads MDHEN; CDR2 reads SYDVKM. The CDR3 DNA reads TGTGCCAGCAGGTCCCCGGGACAAAGGGGCCACCAAGAGACCCAGTACTTC. This codes for CASRSPGQRGHQETQYF.

The chain has TRBV6-2 or TRBV6-3 and TRBJ2-7, with D unresolved. The CDR3 is 15 residues long. The V and J ends lost 6 bases and 2 bases respectively, with 17 bases between them. The V gene's germline CDR1 is MNHEY and CDR2 SVGEGT. CDR3 loop: CASSYSGYETYEQYF. Here the CDR3 DNA reads TGTGCCAGCAGCTATAGTGGGTACGAAACCTACGAGCAGTACTTC.